The T cell receptor beta chain described here comes from a study of blood T cell repertoires in COVID-19. Per the study methods: Reference gene primer amplification yielded estimated nucleated cell counts. Sequencing was performed with immunoSEQ multiplex PCR; in TCRdb, only in-frame clones are kept and a portion is missing. V, J and clone size derive from that table, while D and trimming were established from the DNA sequence. Among over 200,000 clones listed, 65% to 90% were seen once. V dropped 8 bases and J dropped 3; count of bases not matched to a gene: 7. There are 13 residues in the CDR3. The germline CDR1 and CDR2 sequences are SQVTM and ANQGSEA.

Specimen: peripheral blood. The chain joins TRBV29-1 to TRBJ2-1; 7 bases line up with TRBD2. The clonotype was recovered from a man older than 75 with acute or convalescent COVID-19. The CDR3 spells CSTLAGDYNEQFF. CDR3 DNA sequence: TGCAGCACCTTGGCGGGGGACTACAATGAGCAGTTCTTC.